A single sample is the source of the 6 T cell receptor beta chains below, sequenced in a study of vaccination and CD4 T cells after COVID-19. Treatment reported: approximately nine-day PBMC culture with coronavirus spike peptide pools or control peptides (ViraFEST assay). The Oncomine TCR Beta short-read assay was applied to DNA of cultured CD4+ T cells. TCRdb re-called the PCR reads with MiXCR, one entry per CDR3 protein. Of about 12,000 distinct CDR3 sequences listed, roughly 60% are singletons. These receptors have no known antigen. Sample: CD4+ T cells from blood, cultured in vitro, taken before SARS-CoV-2 vaccination. These receptors were collected from a human donor who had recovered from COVID-19.

Details on this clonotype: Because the CDR3's place on the DNA is in doubt, the DNA is left out and the CDR3 is given as listed by TCRdb. V usage is TRBV7-5 and J usage is TRBJ2-7; the table's D call of TRBD2 was not tested on the DNA. TRBV7-5 is tagged as a pseudogene. 18 amino acids form the CDR3, both terminal residues included. CDR3 region: CISVSEAPSGSGSYEQYF.

CDR3 bases: TGCAGTGCGACTAGCGGGAGGGCCTTCGAGACCCAGTACTTC. Translating it yields CSATSGRAFETQYF. The chain uses TRBV20-1 and TRBJ2-5; 14 bases align to TRBD2. The CDR3 runs to 14 residues. Germline V gene lookup returns CDR1 DFQATT and CDR2 SNEGSKA (reference sequence). The J segment lost 5 bases and the V segment lost 6 bases, leaving 5 bases of the junction unmatched.

The rearrangement links TRBV6-1 to TRBJ1-2; D is unresolved. The CDR3 totals 13 residues. V was clipped by 6 bases and J by 3 bases, with 11 bases between them. Per the germline V gene, CDR1 is MNHNS and CDR2 is SASEGT. CDR3 DNA: TGTGCCAGCAGAGATGCCGGGGACTATGGCTACACCTTC. Translation gives CASRDAGDYGYTF.

The chain joins TRBV6-5 to TRBJ1-1, with TRBD1 matching over 11 bases. Germline V CDR1 and CDR2: MNHEY, SVGAGI. With 4 bases clipped from V and 4 bases from J, the junction kept 8 bases outside the gene matches. The CDR3 runs 16 residues. CDR3 region: CASSLTPGTGGTEAFF. Here the CDR3 DNA reads TGTGCCAGCAGTTTAACCCCCGGGACAGGGGGCACTGAAGCTTTCTTT.

The chain links TRBV7-9 to TRBJ1-1; 7 positions agree with TRBD1. V was pared by 6 bases and J by 2 bases, with 6 bases of the junction left unmatched. Germline CDR1 is SEHNR and CDR2 is FQNEAQ (reference sequence). The CDR3 totals 14 residues. CDR3 residues: CASSSTGHNTEAFF. The CDR3 region has the DNA TGTGCCAGCAGTTCGACAGGGCATAACACTGAAGCTTTCTTT.

The chain recombines TRBV27 with TRBJ1-1; possibly TRBD1 for D (6 bases). Trimming cost V 2 bases and J 4 bases, with 17 bases left between them. Germline V gives CDR1 MNHEY, CDR2 SMNVEV (reference sequence). The CDR3 runs 16 residues. The CDR3, as DNA: TGTGCCAGCAGTTTAAGAACCGGGGGGCGAAGCACTGAAGCTTTCTTT. Its protein is CASSLRTGGRSTEAFF.